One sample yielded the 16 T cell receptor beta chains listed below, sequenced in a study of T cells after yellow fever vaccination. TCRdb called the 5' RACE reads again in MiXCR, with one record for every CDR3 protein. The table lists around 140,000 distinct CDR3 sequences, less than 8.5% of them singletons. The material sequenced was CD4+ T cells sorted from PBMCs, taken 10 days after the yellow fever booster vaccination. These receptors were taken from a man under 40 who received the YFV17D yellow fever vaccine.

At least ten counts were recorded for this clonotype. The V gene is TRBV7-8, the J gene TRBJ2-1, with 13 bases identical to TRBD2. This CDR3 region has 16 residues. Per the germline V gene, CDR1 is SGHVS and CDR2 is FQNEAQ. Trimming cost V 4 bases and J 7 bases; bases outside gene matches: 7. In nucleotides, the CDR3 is TGTGCCAGCAGCTCCACCCGGACTAGCGGGAGTAATGAGCAGTTCTTC. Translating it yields CASSSTRTSGSNEQFF.

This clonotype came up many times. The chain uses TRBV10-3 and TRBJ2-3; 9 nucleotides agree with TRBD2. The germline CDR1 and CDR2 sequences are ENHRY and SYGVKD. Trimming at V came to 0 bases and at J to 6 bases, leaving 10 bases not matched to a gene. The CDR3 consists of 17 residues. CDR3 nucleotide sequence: TGTGCCATCAGTGAGTCAGGAAGCGGGAGGCCCGGGGATACGCAGTATTTT. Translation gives CAISESGSGRPGDTQYF.

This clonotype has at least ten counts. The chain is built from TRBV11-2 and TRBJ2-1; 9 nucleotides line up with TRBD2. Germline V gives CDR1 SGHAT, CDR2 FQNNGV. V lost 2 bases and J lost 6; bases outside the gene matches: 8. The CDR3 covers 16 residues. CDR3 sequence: CASSLRIAGAANEQFF. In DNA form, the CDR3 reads TGTGCCAGCAGCTTACGAATAGCGGGAGCTGCCAATGAGCAGTTCTTC. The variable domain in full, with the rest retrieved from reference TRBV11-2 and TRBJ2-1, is EAGVAQSPRYKIIEKRQSVAFWCNPISGHATLYWYQQILGQGPKLLIQFQNNGVVDDSQLPKDRFSAERLKGVDSTLKIQPAKLEDSAVYLCASSLRIAGAANEQFFGPGTRLTVL.

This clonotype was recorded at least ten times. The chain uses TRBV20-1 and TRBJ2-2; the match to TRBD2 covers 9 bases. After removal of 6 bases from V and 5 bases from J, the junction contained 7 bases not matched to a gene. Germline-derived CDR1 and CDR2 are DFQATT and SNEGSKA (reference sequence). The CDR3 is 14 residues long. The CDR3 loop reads CSAGAGGGTGELFF. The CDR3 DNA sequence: TGCAGTGCCGGAGCGGGAGGTGGTACCGGGGAGCTGTTTTTT.

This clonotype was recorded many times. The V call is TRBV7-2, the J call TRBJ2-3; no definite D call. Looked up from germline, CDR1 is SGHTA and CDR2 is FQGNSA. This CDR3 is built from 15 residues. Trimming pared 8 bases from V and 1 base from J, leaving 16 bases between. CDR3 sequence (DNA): TGTGCCAGCCGTCCCGCGTGGGCAGGCACAGATACGCAGTATTTT. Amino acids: CASRPAWAGTDTQYF.

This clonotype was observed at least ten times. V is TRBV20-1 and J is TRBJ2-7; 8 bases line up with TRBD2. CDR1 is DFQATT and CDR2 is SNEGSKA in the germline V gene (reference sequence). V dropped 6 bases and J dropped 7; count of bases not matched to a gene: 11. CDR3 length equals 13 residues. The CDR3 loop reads CSAQLSGSGEQYF. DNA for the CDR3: TGCAGTGCCCAATTGAGCGGGAGTGGAGAGCAGTACTTC.

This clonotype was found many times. The CDR3 reads CASSLVRGNEQFF. In nucleotides, the CDR3 is TGTGCCAGCAGCTTAGTCAGGGGCAATGAGCAGTTCTTC. The gene calls are TRBV7-8 and TRBJ2-1, with D possibly being TRBD1 (6 bases). This CDR3 is 13 amino acids long. Germline V gene lookup returns CDR1 SGHVS and CDR2 FQNEAQ. The V end lost 1 base, the J end lost 6 bases, and 7 bases lay between the germline ends.

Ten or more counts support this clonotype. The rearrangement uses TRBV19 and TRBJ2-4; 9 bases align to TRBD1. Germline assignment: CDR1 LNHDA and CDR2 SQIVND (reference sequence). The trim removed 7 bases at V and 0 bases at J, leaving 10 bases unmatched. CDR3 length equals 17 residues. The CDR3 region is CASTDGTGHLAKNIQYF. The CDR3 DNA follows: TGTGCCAGTACGGATGGGACAGGGCATTTAGCCAAAAACATTCAGTACTTC. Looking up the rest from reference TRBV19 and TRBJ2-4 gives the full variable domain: DGGITQSPKYLFRKEGQNVTLSCEQNLNHDAMYWYRQDPGQGLRLIYYSQIVNDFQKGDIAEGYSVSREKKESFPLTVTSAQKNPTAFYLCASTDGTGHLAKNIQYFGAGTRLSVL.

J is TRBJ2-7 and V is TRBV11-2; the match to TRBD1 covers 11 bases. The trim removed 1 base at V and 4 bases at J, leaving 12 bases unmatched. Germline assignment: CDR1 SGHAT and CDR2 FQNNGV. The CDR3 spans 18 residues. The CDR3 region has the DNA TGTGCCAGCAGCTTAGTTTGGAATGGACAGGGGGCGAGGTACGAGCAGTACTTC. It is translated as CASSLVWNGQGARYEQYF. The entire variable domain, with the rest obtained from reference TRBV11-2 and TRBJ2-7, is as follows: EAGVAQSPRYKIIEKRQSVAFWCNPISGHATLYWYQQILGQGPKLLIQFQNNGVVDDSQLPKDRFSAERLKGVDSTLKIQPAKLEDSAVYLCASSLVWNGQGARYEQYFGPGTRLTVT.

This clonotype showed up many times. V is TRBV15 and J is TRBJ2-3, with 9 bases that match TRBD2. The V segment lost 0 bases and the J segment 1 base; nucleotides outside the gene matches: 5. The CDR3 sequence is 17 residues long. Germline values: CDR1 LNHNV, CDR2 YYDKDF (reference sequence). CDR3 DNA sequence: TGTGCCACCAGCAGAGACCTAGCGGGAATGGGCACAGATACGCAGTATTTT. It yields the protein CATSRDLAGMGTDTQYF.

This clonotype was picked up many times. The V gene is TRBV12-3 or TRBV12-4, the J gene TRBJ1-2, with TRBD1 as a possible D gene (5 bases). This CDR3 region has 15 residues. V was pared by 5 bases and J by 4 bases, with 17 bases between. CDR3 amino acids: CASSPTPGPLYGYTF. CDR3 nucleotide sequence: TGTGCCAGCAGTCCGACACCGGGACCCCTCTATGGCTACACCTTC.

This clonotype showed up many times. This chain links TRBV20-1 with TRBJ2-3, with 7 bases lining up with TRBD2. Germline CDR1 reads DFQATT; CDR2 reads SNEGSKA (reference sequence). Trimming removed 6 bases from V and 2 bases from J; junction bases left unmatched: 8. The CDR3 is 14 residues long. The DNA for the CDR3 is TGCAGTGCCACCGTAGCGGGCCCCACAGATACGCAGTATTTT. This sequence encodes CSATVAGPTDTQYF.

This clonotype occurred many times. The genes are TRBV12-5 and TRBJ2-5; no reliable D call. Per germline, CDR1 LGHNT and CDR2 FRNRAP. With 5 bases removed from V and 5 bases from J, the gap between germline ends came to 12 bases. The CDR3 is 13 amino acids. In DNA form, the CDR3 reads TGTGCTAGTGGTACCGGCCGGCCGGAGACCCAGTACTTC. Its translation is CASGTGRPETQYF. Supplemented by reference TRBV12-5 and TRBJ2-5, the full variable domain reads DARVTQTPRHKVTEMGQEVTMRCQPILGHNTVFWYRQTMMQGLELLAYFRNRAPLDDSGMPKDRFSAEMPDATLATLKIQPSEPRDSAVYFCASGTGRPETQYFGPGTRLLVL.

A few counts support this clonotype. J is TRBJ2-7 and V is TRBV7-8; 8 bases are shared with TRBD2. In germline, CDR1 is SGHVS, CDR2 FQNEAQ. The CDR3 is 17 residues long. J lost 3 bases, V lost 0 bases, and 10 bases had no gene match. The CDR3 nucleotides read TGTGCCAGCAGCTTAGCAGGGGTGGTAGCGGGGTTCTACGAGCAGTACTTC. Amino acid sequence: CASSLAGVVAGFYEQYF. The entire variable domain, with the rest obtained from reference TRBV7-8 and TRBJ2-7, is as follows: GAGVSQSPRYKVAKRGQDVALRCDPISGHVSLFWYQQALGQGPEFLTYFQNEAQLDKSGLPSDRFFAERPEGSVSTLKIQRTQQEDSAVYLCASSLAGVVAGFYEQYFGPGTRLTVT.

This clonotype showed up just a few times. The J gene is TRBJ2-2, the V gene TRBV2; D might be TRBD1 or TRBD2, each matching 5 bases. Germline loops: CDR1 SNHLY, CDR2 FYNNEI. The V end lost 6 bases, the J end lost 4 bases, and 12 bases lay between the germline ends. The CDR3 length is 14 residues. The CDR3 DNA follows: TGTGCCAGCAGGGGACCGCTAGGCACCGGGGAGCTGTTTTTT. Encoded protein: CASRGPLGTGELFF.

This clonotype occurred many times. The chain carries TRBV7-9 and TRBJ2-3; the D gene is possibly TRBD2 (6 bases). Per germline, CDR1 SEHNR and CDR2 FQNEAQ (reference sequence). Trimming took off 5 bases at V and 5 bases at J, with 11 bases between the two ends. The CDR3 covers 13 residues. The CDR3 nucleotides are TGTGCCAGCAGCCTGACGCGGGAAGATACGCAGTATTTT. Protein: CASSLTREDTQYF.